The 15 T cell receptor beta chains listed next were all sequenced from one sample in a study of early T cells in non-severe SARS-CoV-2 infection. MiXCR, applied by TCRdb to the 5' RACE reads, yields one record per CDR3 protein. The table has 65,000 to 85,000 distinct CDR3 sequences, around a tenth seen once; the top ten hold less than 5%. Sequenced input: whole blood. These receptors originate from an adult who was a healthcare worker with PCR-confirmed SARS-CoV-2 infection or an uninfected control (not recorded which).

This chain joins TRBV27 and TRBJ2-3; D call uncertain. The CDR3 covers 16 residues. CDR1 is MNHEY, CDR2 SMNVEV, per germline (reference sequence). V was shortened by 4 bases and J by 2 bases, with 16 bases between the two germline ends. In nucleotides, the CDR3 is TGTGCCAGCAGTTCAGAGGAGCGATCCGTCACAGATACGCAGTATTTT. Encoded protein: CASSSEERSVTDTQYF.

Only a few counts were recorded for this clonotype. V gene TRBV20-1 combines with J gene TRBJ2-3; D is perhaps TRBD2 (5 bases). V dropped 6 bases and J dropped 2 bases, with 15 bases sitting between them. This CDR3 comprises 14 residues. In germline, CDR1 is DFQATT, CDR2 SNEGSKA (reference sequence). CDR3 sequence reads: CSARRPGNTDTQYF. The CDR3 DNA reads as TGCAGTGCCCGAAGGCCGGGAAACACAGATACGCAGTATTTT.

This clonotype was seen repeatedly, ten times or more. The chain has TRBV5-4 and TRBJ2-7; D call uncertain. V shed 0 bases and J shed 4 bases, with 5 bases lying between them. Germline V lookup: CDR1 SGHNT, CDR2 YYREEE (reference sequence). The CDR3 runs 12 residues. CDR3 sequence: CASSLDEYEQYF. The CDR3 DNA follows: TGTGCCAGCAGCTTGGACGAGTACGAGCAGTACTTC.

This clonotype was picked up many times. The rearrangement links TRBV7-3 to TRBJ2-5; 8 bases are a match to TRBD2. Germline V gene sequence: CDR1 SGHTA, CDR2 FQGTGA. The CDR3 extends over 15 amino acids. Trimming cost V 0 bases and J 4 bases; bases outside gene matches: 4. Written as DNA, the CDR3 is TGTGCCAGCAGCTTAACCGCGGGGGGTGCAGAGACCCAGTACTTC. Translation: CASSLTAGGAETQYF.

The chain is built from TRBV29-1 and TRBJ1-6; 7 bases agree with TRBD1. The CDR3 contains 18 residues. CDR1 SQVTM and CDR2 ANQGSEA come from the germline V gene. The trim removed 3 bases at V and 0 bases at J, leaving 11 bases unmatched. The chain's CDR3 is CSVDREGAMSSYNSPLHF. The DNA for the CDR3 is TGCAGCGTTGATCGGGAGGGGGCAATGAGCTCCTATAATTCACCCCTCCACTTT.

This sequence joins TRBV7-9 and TRBJ2-2, with 9 bases aligning to TRBD2. The J segment lost 9 bases and the V segment lost 5 bases, leaving 10 bases of the junction unmatched. CDR1 SEHNR and CDR2 FQNEAQ come from the germline V gene (reference sequence). This CDR3 is 15 amino acids long. The CDR3 region is CASSRDSSGIRELFF. CDR3 bases: TGTGCCAGCAGCAGAGACTCTAGCGGGATCCGGGAGCTGTTTTTT.

This clonotype was seen ten or more times. The chain recombines TRBV20-1 with TRBJ2-1; 7 nucleotides line up with TRBD2. The CDR3 has 14 residues. Per germline, CDR1 DFQATT and CDR2 SNEGSKA (reference sequence). The J segment lost 7 bases and the V segment lost 2 bases, leaving 8 bases of the junction unmatched. CDR3 nucleotides: TGCAGTGCTAGAAGGGACGGGCGGGGGAATGAGCAGTTCTTC. It translates to CSARRDGRGNEQFF.

This clonotype was observed at least ten times. The V gene is TRBV7-3, the J gene TRBJ2-5; TRBD1 is a possible D gene (6 bases). From germline, CDR1 is SGHTA and CDR2 FQGTGA. The CDR3 is 14 amino acids. The germline V and J ends were trimmed by 4 bases and 5 bases, with 14 bases remaining between them. CDR3 protein: CASSSAGGQETQYF. CDR3 DNA sequence: TGTGCCAGCAGCTCCGCTGGGGGCCAGGAGACCCAGTACTTC.

The chain joins TRBV20-1 to TRBJ2-7; no firm D call. The CDR3 covers 14 residues. V gave up 1 base and J gave up 0 bases, with 10 bases separating them. CDR1 and CDR2 (germline): DFQATT, SNEGSKA (reference sequence). The CDR3 loop reads CSARGAQPSYEQYF. The CDR3 DNA reads as TGCAGTGCTAGAGGAGCACAGCCCTCCTACGAGCAGTACTTC.

This clonotype has at least ten counts. This chain joins TRBV28 and TRBJ2-7; 10 bases match TRBD1. This CDR3 spans 15 amino acids. V shed 6 bases, J shed 6 bases, and the junction held 11 bases outside the gene matches. Germline V gives CDR1 MDHEN, CDR2 SYDVKM. The CDR3 sequence is CASRGAGTGDREQYF. The CDR3 DNA reads as TGTGCCAGCAGGGGGGCCGGGACAGGGGACCGCGAGCAGTACTTC.

At least ten counts were recorded for this clonotype. The genes are TRBV29-1 and TRBJ2-1; no definite D call. The CDR3 spans 12 residues. Germline V gene lookup returns CDR1 SQVTM and CDR2 ANQGSEA. V was cut by 8 bases and J by 8 bases, with 16 bases left in between. Written as DNA, the CDR3 is TGCAGCACAGAGCTGCCGGGCGATGAGCAGTTCTTC. Translating it yields CSTELPGDEQFF.

Many counts were recorded for this clonotype. This chain joins TRBV20-1 and TRBJ2-5, with D perhaps matching TRBD1 or TRBD2 (5 bases each). Trimming cost V 0 bases and J 3 bases, with 11 bases left between them. The CDR3 spans 14 residues. Germline V lookup: CDR1 DFQATT, CDR2 SNEGSKA (reference sequence). CDR3: CSARDVMGEETQYF. Here the CDR3 DNA reads TGCAGTGCTAGAGATGTAATGGGGGAAGAGACCCAGTACTTC.

This clonotype was counted ten times or more. This chain connects TRBV12-3 or TRBV12-4 to TRBJ2-3; D possibly corresponds to TRBD1 (6 bases). Trimming removed 3 bases from V and 4 bases from J, with 11 bases in between. The CDR3 is 14 residues long. The CDR3 nucleotides read TGTGCCAGCAGTTTCGACAAGGGGGCAGATACGCAGTATTTT. Residues: CASSFDKGADTQYF.

The chain couples TRBV2 to TRBJ2-5; 8 bases fit TRBD2. Germline lookup yields CDR1 SNHLY and CDR2 FYNNEI. J gave up 1 base and V 10 bases, and 2 bases lay outside the gene matches. The CDR3 is 12 residues long. The CDR3 region has the DNA TGTGCCACCGGGACTAGCCAAGAGACCCAGTACTTC. It specifies CATGTSQETQYF. Full variable domain (rest looked up from reference TRBV2 and TRBJ2-5): EPEVTQTPSHQVTQMGQEVILRCVPISNHLYFYWYRQILGQKVEFLVSFYNNEISEKSEIFDDQFSVERPDGSNFTLKIRSTKLEDSAMYFCATGTSQETQYFGPGTRLLVL.

This clonotype has a count of ten or more. The chain has TRBV10-3 and TRBJ1-6; TRBD1 is a possible D gene (5 bases). Germline CDR1 ENHRY, CDR2 SYGVKD. V lost 6 bases to trimming and J lost 7 bases, with 10 bases between them. The CDR3 runs 13 residues. The CDR3 protein is CAIRGTQNSPLHF. CDR3 nucleotide sequence: TGTGCCATCAGGGGGACCCAGAATTCACCCCTCCACTTT.